This T cell receptor (beta chain) comes out of a study of cytomegalovirus exposure and HLA in healthy donors. The study ran its PCR with 60 Vbeta and 13 Jbeta primers. The assay was immunoSEQ multiplex PCR, and TCRdb's table has in-frame clones only and misses some. This sample has roughly 120,000 clones, with more than 60% found just once. CDR1 and CDR2 (germline): MRHNA, SNTAGT. V lost 6 bases, J lost 2 bases, and 15 bases stayed unmatched. This CDR3 has 19 residues. Sequenced input: PBMCs. This rearrangement joins TRBV6-4 to TRBJ2-5; 13 nucleotides align to TRBD2. This clonotype was sampled from a middle-aged woman in good health and CMV-seropositive. CDR3 in amino acids: CASSGDSHWTSGSQETQYF. DNA for the CDR3: TGTGCCAGCAGCGGGGACAGTCATTGGACTAGCGGGAGTCAAGAGACCCAGTACTTC.